These 2 T cell receptor beta chains share one sample of origin, sequenced in a study of OX40 agonist ivuxolimab in advanced cancers. Data came from immunoSEQ multiplex PCR; TCRdb stores just in-frame clones and leaves some out. This sample has about 95,000 clones; around 90% occur once, and the top ten carry 2.6%. The input for sequencing was CD4+ or CD8+ T cells sorted from blood, taken in a trial of the OX40 agonist ivuxolimab. The receptors come from an adult with an advanced solid tumor such as melanoma, head and neck, liver or kidney cancer.

The chain carries TRBV6-5 and TRBJ1-5; D is unresolved. V lost 5 bases and J 13 bases, leaving 18 bases between the germline ends. This CDR3 comprises 13 residues. Germline lookup yields CDR1 MNHEY and CDR2 SVGAGI. This CDR3 is CASSPTTDRGQHF. The DNA of the CDR3 is TGTGCCAGCAGTCCGACAACGGACCGCGGACAGCATTTT.

The table lists this clone with a count of one. This chain connects TRBV9 to TRBJ2-1, with TRBD2 matching over 8 bases. From germline, CDR1 is SGDLS and CDR2 YYNGEE. The CDR3 runs to 15 residues. The J segment lost 8 bases and the V segment lost 4 bases, leaving 11 bases of the junction unmatched. The CDR3 is CASSPDGRGVYEQFF. CDR3 nucleotides: TGTGCCAGCAGCCCAGACGGGAGGGGCGTTTATGAGCAGTTCTTC. Full variable domain (missing parts from reference TRBV9 and TRBJ2-1): DSGVTQTPKHLITATGQRVTLRCSPRSGDLSVYWYQQSLDQGLQFLIQYYNGEERAKGNILERFSAQQFPDLHSELNLSSLELGDSALYFCASSPDGRGVYEQFFGPGTRLTVL.